Following are 13 T cell receptor beta chains from one sample sequenced in a study of blood T cell repertoires in COVID-19. Using immunoSEQ multiplex PCR, the repertoire was profiled, and TCRdb retains in-frame clones only, with some absent. This table holds about 200,000 clones, 70% to 90% found once. Input material: peripheral blood. The receptors shown here come from a man aged 25 to 45 who had recovered from COVID-19.

This chain uses TRBV18 with TRBJ1-2, with D possibly being TRBD1 (5 bases). The germline V gene has CDR1 KGHSH and CDR2 LQKENI. CDR3 length: 18 amino acids. Between the trimmed V and J ends, which lost 2 bases and 0 bases, there was a span of 19 bases. CDR3 protein: CASSPGVFRQLSNYGYTF. The CDR3 DNA is TGTGCCAGCTCACCAGGAGTGTTTAGACAGCTGTCTAACTATGGCTACACCTTC.

The rearrangement links TRBV19 to TRBJ1-5; TRBD1 matches at 8 bases. CDR1 is LNHDA and CDR2 is SQIVND in the germline V gene (reference sequence). V trimming: 6 bases; J trimming: 9 bases; junction bases outside the gene matches: 13. The CDR3 loop spans 15 amino acids. The DNA for the CDR3 is TGTGCCAGTAGGATCTCCGGGCAGGGGGCCCGGCCCCAGCATTTT. As protein: CASRISGQGARPQHF.

The rearrangement joins TRBV5-1 to TRBJ1-1, with 7 bases matching TRBD1. J was trimmed by 5 bases and V by 2 bases; bases with no gene match: 12. The CDR3 length is 16 residues. The germline gives CDR1 SGHRS, CDR2 YFSETQ. CDR3 in amino acids: CASSFATGRVRTEAFF. The CDR3 DNA follows: TGCGCCAGCAGCTTCGCGACAGGGCGTGTAAGGACTGAAGCTTTCTTT. Supplemented by reference TRBV5-1 and TRBJ1-1, the full variable domain reads KAGVTQTPRYLIKTRGQQVTLSCSPISGHRSVSWYQQTPGQGLQFLFEYFSETQRNKGNFPGRFSGRQFSNSRSEMNVSTLELGDSALYLCASSFATGRVRTEAFFGQGTRLTVV.

The chain is built from TRBV5-1 and TRBJ2-7, with D unclear. The germline CDR1 and CDR2 sequences are SGHRS and YFSETQ. The CDR3 has 16 residues. V lost 0 bases and J 0 bases, leaving 13 bases between the germline ends. CDR3 amino acids: CASSLAAGYFSYEQYF. CDR3 coding DNA: TGCGCCAGCAGCTTGGCGGCAGGCTACTTCTCCTACGAGCAGTACTTC.

V gene TRBV7-2 combines with J gene TRBJ1-1; 9 positions match TRBD1. V lost 5 bases, J lost 1 base, and 2 bases stayed unmatched. The CDR3 runs to 14 residues. Germline loops: CDR1 SGHTA, CDR2 FQGNSA. CDR3 sequence (DNA): TGTGCCAGCAGCCAGGACAGGGGGAACACTGAAGCTTTCTTT. Translation gives CASSQDRGNTEAFF.

The chain is built from TRBV4-2 and TRBJ2-2; D possibly corresponds to TRBD2 (7 bases). This CDR3 comprises 15 residues. Per the germline V gene, CDR1 is LGHNA and CDR2 is YNFKEQ. V dropped 1 base and J dropped 4 bases, with 10 bases sitting between them. The CDR3 here is CASSQGGGRTGELFF. The CDR3 region has the DNA TGTGCCAGCAGCCAAGGCGGGGGCCGCACCGGGGAGCTGTTTTTT.

This clone was recorded once. The CDR3 DNA reads as TGCAGCGTTGAGTCTGAGGCCAATAAAGAGGGGGCCGTAGGCTACACCTTC. The encoded protein is CSVESEANKEGAVGYTF. The chain carries TRBV29-1 and TRBJ1-2, with TRBD1 identical over 7 bases. V lost 3 bases, J lost 8 bases, and 21 bases stayed unmatched. From germline, CDR1 is SQVTM and CDR2 ANQGSEA. This CDR3 is 17 amino acids long.

Turning to this clone: One junction end does not reproduce the germline sequence, and a read error may be involved. The rearrangement joins TRBV5-6 to TRBJ1-2; TRBD1 might be the D (6 bases). The CDR3 has 14 residues. The V gene's germline CDR1 is SGHDT and CDR2 YYEEEE. CDR3: CASSLGTLDYGYTF. CDR3 nucleotides: TGTGCCAGCAGTTTGGGGACACTTGACTATGGCTACACCTTC. The full variable domain, completed using reference TRBV5-6 and TRBJ1-2, is DAGVTQSPTHLIKTRGQQVTLRCSPKSGHDTVSWYQQALGQGPQFIFQYYEEEERQRGNFPDRFSGHQFPNYSSELNVNALLLGDSALYLCASSLGTLDYGYTFGSGTRLTVV.

The rearrangement joins TRBV7-9 to TRBJ1-2, with D unclear. V lost 0 bases and J 4 bases, leaving 9 bases between the germline ends. Looked up from germline, CDR1 is SEHNR and CDR2 is FQNEAQ (reference sequence). This CDR3 spans 14 amino acids. The CDR3 sequence: CASSLAGETYGYTF. As DNA, the CDR3 is TGTGCCAGCAGCTTAGCGGGCGAGACCTATGGCTACACCTTC.

This clone appeared a few times. The rearrangement uses TRBV16 and TRBJ1-6, with 8 bases matching TRBD1. Germline assignment: CDR1 KGHSY and CDR2 FQNENV. The junction had 3 bases not matched to a gene; V was cut back by 4 bases and J by 7 bases. The CDR3 extends over 14 amino acids. The CDR3 nucleotides read TGTGCCAGCAGCCCTGGGACAGGCAATTCACCCCTCCACTTT. It yields the protein CASSPGTGNSPLHF.

CDR3 protein: CASSLVLGTGVLAEAFF. The CDR3 nucleotides are TGTGCCAGCAGCTTAGTCCTTGGGACAGGGGTTCTCGCTGAAGCTTTCTTT. This chain links TRBV7-8 with TRBJ1-1; 10 nucleotides align to TRBD1. Germline CDR1 is SGHVS and CDR2 is FQNEAQ. The V and J ends lost 1 base and 6 bases, in that order; junction bases with no gene match: 11. The CDR3 is 17 amino acids.

This sequence joins TRBV11-3 and TRBJ2-2; 9 bases fit TRBD1. This CDR3 is 16 amino acids long. CDR1 and CDR2 (germline): SGHNT, YENEEA. The junction had 9 bases not matched to a gene; V was cut back by 5 bases and J by 5 bases. The DNA for the CDR3 is TGTGCCAGCAGCCGATGGACAGGGACAGGGACCGGGGAGCTGTTTTTT. Its translation is CASSRWTGTGTGELFF.

The rearrangement uses TRBV7-9 and TRBJ1-1; TRBD1 aligns across 9 bases. Germline CDR1 is SEHNR and CDR2 is FQNEAQ (reference sequence). CDR3 length equals 15 residues. J was trimmed by 1 base and V by 5 bases; bases with no gene match: 5. The DNA of the CDR3 is TGTGCCAGCAGCGAACTACAGGGGGCGAACACTGAAGCTTTCTTT. Amino acids: CASSELQGANTEAFF.